This T cell receptor (beta chain) was sequenced for a study of blood T cell repertoires in COVID-19. Across the study: From T cells, B-cell-depleted T cells, or PBMCs came the material, which was cDNA or gDNA.

The germline V gene has CDR1 LNHDA and CDR2 SQIVND (reference sequence). V was trimmed by 3 bases and J by 2 bases, leaving 11 bases between them. This CDR3 is 14 amino acids long. Under the authors' procedure: Researchers report that nucleated cell counts were estimated from reference gene primer amplification. Clones were sequenced by immunoSEQ multiplex PCR, and TCRdb holds only the in-frame ones, with some missing. Clone size and the V and J calls come from that table; the DNA yielded D and trimming. Of some 200,000 clones in the sample, 86% are singletons; the top ten hold 0.7% to 0.85%. Sequencing used peripheral blood. The source of this sequence is a woman aged 70-85 years with acute or convalescent COVID-19. V usage is TRBV19 and J usage is TRBJ2-7, with D tentatively TRBD1 (6 bases). CDR3: CASSMGRGPYEQYF. CDR3 DNA sequence: TGTGCCAGTAGTATGGGCAGGGGTCCCTACGAGCAGTACTTC. The whole variable domain, filled in from reference TRBV19 and TRBJ2-7, reads DGGITQSPKYLFRKEGQNVTLSCEQNLNHDAMYWYRQDPGQGLRLIYYSQIVNDFQKGDIAEGYSVSREKKESFPLTVTSAQKNPTAFYLCASSMGRGPYEQYFGPGTRLTVT.